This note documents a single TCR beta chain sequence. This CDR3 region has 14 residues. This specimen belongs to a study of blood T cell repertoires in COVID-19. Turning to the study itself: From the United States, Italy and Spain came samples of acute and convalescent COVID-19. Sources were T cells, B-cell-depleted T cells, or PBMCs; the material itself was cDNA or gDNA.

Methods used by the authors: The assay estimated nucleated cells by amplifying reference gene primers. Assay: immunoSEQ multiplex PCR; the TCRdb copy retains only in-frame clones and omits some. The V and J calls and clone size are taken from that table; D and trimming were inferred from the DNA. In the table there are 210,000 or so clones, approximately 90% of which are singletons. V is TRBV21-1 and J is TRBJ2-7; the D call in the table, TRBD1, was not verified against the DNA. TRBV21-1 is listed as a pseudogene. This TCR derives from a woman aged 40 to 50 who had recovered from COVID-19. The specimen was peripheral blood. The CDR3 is CASSSDTSSYEQYF. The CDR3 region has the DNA TGTGCCAGCAGCAGCGACACGAGCTCCTACGAGCAGTACTTC.